The 18 T cell receptor beta chains listed next were all sequenced from one sample in a study of T-cell reconstitution after alpha-beta-depleted transplantation in children. Study findings and constraints: Newly made T cells mostly supplied T-cell counts and diversity one year after transplant.

These TCRs are of unknown antigen specificity. Unique molecular identifiers were used in preparing the TCRbeta library. TCRdb fed the PCR reads into MiXCR, producing one record per CDR3 protein. The sample lists some 300,000 distinct CDR3 sequences; nearly 8% were seen once. The starting material was peripheral blood, obtained 360 days after TCRalphabeta/CD19-depleted stem cell transplant. The receptors were gathered from a female patient aged 2 to 10 who had a stem cell transplant for Fanconi anemia, so the T cells may come from the graft donor.

This clonotype showed up many times. V and J are TRBV12-3 or TRBV12-4 and TRBJ2-1; D may correspond to TRBD1 or TRBD2 (5 bases each). The CDR3 contains 14 residues. Trimming cost V 7 bases and J 2 bases, with 12 bases left between them. The chain's CDR3 is CASIDQGPYNEQFF. CDR3 in DNA: TGTGCCAGCATAGACCAGGGACCCTACAATGAGCAGTTCTTC.

This clonotype has a count of ten or more. The chain links TRBV5-1 to TRBJ2-7; maybe TRBD1 (6 bases). V was trimmed by 3 bases and J by 4 bases, leaving 17 bases between them. This CDR3 comprises 15 residues. The germline V gene encodes CDR1 SGHRS and CDR2 YFSETQ. The CDR3 sequence is CASSSNREGDYEQYF. The CDR3 region has the DNA TGCGCCAGCAGCTCAAACAGGGAAGGGGATTACGAGCAGTACTTC.

This clonotype has a handful of counts. The chain is built from TRBV7-6 and TRBJ2-7; 8 nucleotides line up with TRBD2. V dropped 4 bases and J dropped 6; count of bases not matched to a gene: 11. This CDR3 is 15 amino acids long. CDR1 SGHVS and CDR2 FNYEAQ come from the germline V gene. CDR3 region: CASSSQTSAGGEQYF. As DNA, the CDR3 is TGTGCCAGCAGCTCTCAGACTAGCGCCGGGGGCGAGCAGTACTTC. The complete variable domain, with remaining parts taken from reference TRBV7-6 and TRBJ2-7, reads GAGVSQSPRYKVTKRGQDVALRCDPISGHVSLYWYRQALGQGPEFLTYFNYEAQQDKSGLPNDRFSAERPEGSISTLTIQRTEQRDSAMYRCASSSQTSAGGEQYFGPGTRLTVT.

The genes are TRBV5-1 and TRBJ1-1, with D possibly matching TRBD1 (6 bases). The CDR3 has 16 amino acids. Trimming took 4 bases from V and 7 from J, leaving 23 bases between them. Germline V gene lookup returns CDR1 SGHRS and CDR2 YFSETQ. This chain's CDR3 is CASSSSLGGGGSEAFF. DNA of the CDR3: TGCGCCAGCAGCAGCTCGCTAGGGGGGGGAGGGAGTGAAGCTTTCTTT.

The rearrangement uses TRBV10-2 and TRBJ2-1, with a possible D match to TRBD2 (5 bases). V lost 6 bases, J lost 9 bases, and 18 bases lay in between. The CDR3 has 14 residues. Looked up from germline, CDR1 is WSHSY and CDR2 is SAAADI. The DNA of the CDR3 is TGCGCCAGCAGAGGGAGCGGTGGGGTGGGTGAGCAGTTCTTC. Translating it yields CASRGSGGVGEQFF.

The sample holds many counts of this clonotype. The gene calls are TRBV15 and TRBJ2-5; the D is unclear. The CDR3 loop spans 12 amino acids. The germline CDR1 and CDR2 sequences are LNHNV and YYDKDF (reference sequence). With 2 bases removed from V and 9 bases from J, the gap between germline ends came to 10 bases. CDR3 DNA sequence: TGTGCCACCAGCAGATCGCGTGAGTCCCAGTACTTC. Translation gives CATSRSRESQYF.

The rearrangement uses TRBV20-1 and TRBJ1-2; unclear D gene. The CDR3 has 12 residues. Looked up from germline, CDR1 is DFQATT and CDR2 is SNEGSKA (reference sequence). V lost 3 bases and J lost 8, with 13 bases in between. Here the CDR3 DNA reads TGCAGTGCTAGTTCTTTCGGGGAAGGCTACACCTTC. It is translated as CSASSFGEGYTF.

This clonotype was observed at least ten times. The chain carries TRBV7-9 and TRBJ1-4; TRBD1 aligns across 9 bases. V dropped 0 bases and J dropped 5; count of bases not matched to a gene: 7. There are 17 residues in the CDR3. In germline, CDR1 is SEHNR, CDR2 FQNEAQ (reference sequence). CDR3 in DNA: TGTGCCAGCAGCTTAGCCTGGACAGGGGCGAAAAATGAAAAACTGTTTTTT. As protein: CASSLAWTGAKNEKLFF.

Ten or more counts support this clonotype. The J gene is TRBJ2-1, the V gene TRBV5-5; TRBD1 matches at 7 bases. Trimming removed 3 bases from V and 1 base from J; junction bases left unmatched: 4. CDR3 length equals 15 residues. CDR1 SGHKS and CDR2 YYEKEE come from the germline V gene (reference sequence). CDR3 bases: TGTGCCAGCAGCTCGCCGGGACAGTCCTACAATGAGCAGTTCTTC. As protein: CASSSPGQSYNEQFF. Together with reference TRBV5-5 and TRBJ2-1, the CDR3 gives the full variable domain: DAGVTQSPTHLIKTRGQQVTLRCSPISGHKSVSWYQQVLGQGPQFIFQYYEKEERGRGNFPDRFSARQFPNYSSELNVNALLLGDSALYLCASSSPGQSYNEQFFGPGTRLTVL.

This clonotype was counted many times. The J gene is TRBJ2-5, the V gene TRBV12-3 or TRBV12-4; the D gene is possibly TRBD2 (5 bases). V lost 3 bases, J lost 9 bases, and 11 bases lay in between. The CDR3 covers 12 residues. The CDR3 DNA sequence: TGTGCCAGCAGTTTTATGGGAGCTGCCCAGTACTTC. Residues: CASSFMGAAQYF.

V gene TRBV11-2 combines with J gene TRBJ1-6, with D tentatively TRBD1 (5 bases). The CDR3 is 14 residues long. V was clipped by 0 bases and J by 9 bases, with 9 bases between them. Germline CDR1 SGHAT, CDR2 FQNNGV. This CDR3 is CASSLDYGGSPLHF. CDR3 nucleotides: TGTGCCAGCAGCTTAGATTATGGGGGTTCACCCCTCCACTTT. Filled out from reference TRBV11-2 and TRBJ1-6, the complete variable domain reads EAGVAQSPRYKIIEKRQSVAFWCNPISGHATLYWYQQILGQGPKLLIQFQNNGVVDDSQLPKDRFSAERLKGVDSTLKIQPAKLEDSAVYLCASSLDYGGSPLHFGNGTRLTVT.

V usage is TRBV7-9 and J usage is TRBJ1-1; D uncertain. Trimming removed 5 bases at V and 1 base at J, with 11 bases between. In germline, CDR1 is SEHNR, CDR2 FQNEAQ (reference sequence). The CDR3 sequence is 14 residues long. The CDR3, as DNA: TGTGCCAGCAGCCCCCCCTTAGGGAACACTGAAGCTTTCTTT. Translated: CASSPPLGNTEAFF.

This clonotype was counted a few times. This chain joins TRBV5-4 and TRBJ1-1; maybe TRBD1 (5 bases). The CDR3 has 18 amino acids. The germline V gene has CDR1 SGHNT and CDR2 YYREEE (reference sequence). Trimming shortened V by 1 base and J by 6 bases, and 25 bases separated the two germline ends. As DNA, the CDR3 is TGTGCCAGCAGCTTGTGGGGAAGGGTTTCGTGGCGGGGCGCTGAAGCTTTCTTT. It translates to CASSLWGRVSWRGAEAFF.

This clonotype was counted ten times or more. This chain joins TRBV4-1 and TRBJ2-7; 8 bases match TRBD1. This CDR3 region has 15 residues. Germline CDR1 and CDR2: MGHRA and YSYEKL. V gave up 4 bases and J gave up 0 bases; unmatched junction bases: 5. The DNA for the CDR3 is TGCGCCAGCAGCCTGGAGACAGGGGACTCCTACGAGCAGTACTTC. It yields the protein CASSLETGDSYEQYF.

This clonotype was counted only a few times. This rearrangement joins TRBV20-1 to TRBJ1-5; possibly TRBD1 for D (5 bases). Germline CDR1 DFQATT, CDR2 SNEGSKA (reference sequence). The CDR3 covers 13 residues. Trimming pared 3 bases from V and 4 bases from J, leaving 10 bases between. CDR3 region: CSASQGMNQPQHF. In nucleotides, the CDR3 is TGCAGTGCTAGCCAGGGTATGAATCAGCCCCAGCATTTT.

Ten or more counts support this clonotype. The chain recombines TRBV25-1 with TRBJ1-1; 9 bases agree with TRBD1. J gave up 3 bases and V 0 bases, and 20 bases lay outside the gene matches. Germline CDR1 reads MGHDK; CDR2 reads SYGVNS. The CDR3 is 21 amino acids. CDR3 sequence (DNA): TGTGCCAGCAGTGAATATTATTTTTCTCCCGGGACAGGGAACGGGGACACTGAAGCTTTCTTT. Translation gives CASSEYYFSPGTGNGDTEAFF.

This clonotype was seen a handful of times. CDR3 nucleotides: TGTGCCAGCAGTTACTCCAGGGACTTTGCCAAAAACATTCAGTACTTC. Its translation is CASSYSRDFAKNIQYF. The chain uses TRBV6-5 and TRBJ2-4, with D perhaps TRBD2 (6 bases). With 0 bases removed from V and 1 base from J, the gap between germline ends came to 10 bases. CDR3 length equals 16 residues. The germline CDR1 and CDR2 sequences are MNHEY and SVGAGI.

This clonotype was seen ten or more times. The chain combines TRBV24-1 with TRBJ2-2; 8 positions match TRBD2. Germline-derived CDR1 and CDR2 are KGHDR and SFDVKD. V dropped 1 base and J dropped 4; count of bases not matched to a gene: 4. This CDR3 comprises 16 residues. As DNA, the CDR3 is TGTGCCACCAGTGATTTAGCGGGGGCTACCACCGGGGAGCTGTTTTTT. Translated: CATSDLAGATTGELFF.